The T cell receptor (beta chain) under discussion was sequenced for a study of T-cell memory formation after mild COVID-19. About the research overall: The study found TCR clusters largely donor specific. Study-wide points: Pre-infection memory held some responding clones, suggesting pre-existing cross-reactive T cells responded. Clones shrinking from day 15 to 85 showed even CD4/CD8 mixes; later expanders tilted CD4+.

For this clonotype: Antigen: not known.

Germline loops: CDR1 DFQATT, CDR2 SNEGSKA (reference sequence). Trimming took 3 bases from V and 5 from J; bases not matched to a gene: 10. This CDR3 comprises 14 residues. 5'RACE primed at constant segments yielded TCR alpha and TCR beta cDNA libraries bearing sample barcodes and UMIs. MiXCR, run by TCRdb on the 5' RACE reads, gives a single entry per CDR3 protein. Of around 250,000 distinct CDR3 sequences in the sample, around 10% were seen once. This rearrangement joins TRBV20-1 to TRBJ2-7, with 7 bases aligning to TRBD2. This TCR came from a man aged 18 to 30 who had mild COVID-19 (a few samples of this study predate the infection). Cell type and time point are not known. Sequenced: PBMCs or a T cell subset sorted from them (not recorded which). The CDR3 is CSASLRGRRNEQYF. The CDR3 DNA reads TGCAGTGCTAGTCTGCGGGGGAGGCGCAACGAGCAGTACTTC.